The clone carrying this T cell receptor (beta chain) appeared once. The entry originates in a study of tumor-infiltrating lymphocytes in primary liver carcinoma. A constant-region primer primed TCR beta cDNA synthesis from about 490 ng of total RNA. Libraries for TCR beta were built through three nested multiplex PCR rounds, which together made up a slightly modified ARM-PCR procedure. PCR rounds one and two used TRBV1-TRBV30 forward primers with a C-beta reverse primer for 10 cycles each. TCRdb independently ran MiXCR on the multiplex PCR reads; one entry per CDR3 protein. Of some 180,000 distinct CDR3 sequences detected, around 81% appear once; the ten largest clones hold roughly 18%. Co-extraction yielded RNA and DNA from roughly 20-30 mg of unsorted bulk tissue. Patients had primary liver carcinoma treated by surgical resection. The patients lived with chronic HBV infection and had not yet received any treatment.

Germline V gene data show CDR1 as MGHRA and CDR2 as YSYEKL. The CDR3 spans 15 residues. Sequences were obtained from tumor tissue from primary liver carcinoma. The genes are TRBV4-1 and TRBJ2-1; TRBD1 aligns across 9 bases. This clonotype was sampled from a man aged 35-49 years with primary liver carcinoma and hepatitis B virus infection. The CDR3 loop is CPSSLGGTGYNEQFF. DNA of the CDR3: TGCCCTAGCAGCCTTGGCGGGACAGGGTACAATGAGCAGTTCTTC.